A single sample gave rise to the 13 T cell receptor beta chains below, sequenced in a study of CD8 T cells in ankylosing spondylitis (dated by TCRdb to 2016 to 2017). The method was 5' RACE. Instrument on record: Illumina HiSeq 2500. TCRdb applied fastp at Q25 and MiXCR to the public reads, then kept only in-frame beta chains. Identical CDR3 protein sequences are pooled into one entry, listed with their most common genes and DNA. The sample table records 350,000 to 400,000 distinct CDR3 sequences; approximately 20% of these occur just once. Less than 15% of the sample lies in the top ten. Sequenced input: blood, either unsorted or a sorted T cell fraction (not recorded which). The receptor source for this set is a male donor with ankylosing spondylitis or in good health (not recorded which).

Only a few counts were recorded for this clonotype. This sequence joins TRBV10-3 and TRBJ1-1, with unresolved D. With 3 bases removed from V and 0 bases from J, the gap between germline ends came to 5 bases. Germline loops: CDR1 ENHRY, CDR2 SYGVKD. The CDR3 runs to 13 residues. In DNA form, the CDR3 reads TGTGCCATCAGTGACGAGGTGAACACTGAAGCTTTCTTT. This translates into CAISDEVNTEAFF.

This clonotype was seen only a few times. The chain has TRBV18 and TRBJ2-3; tentatively, D is TRBD1 (6 bases). CDR1 is KGHSH and CDR2 is LQKENI in the germline V gene. The CDR3 spans 13 residues. V dropped 2 bases and J dropped 6 bases, with 9 bases sitting between them. The CDR3 region is CASSPGGSDTQYF. DNA of the CDR3: TGTGCCAGCTCACCAGGGGGCTCGGATACGCAGTATTTT. The complete variable domain, with remaining parts taken from reference TRBV18 and TRBJ2-3, reads NAGVMQNPRHLVRRRGQEARLRCSPMKGHSHVYWYRQLPEEGLKFMVYLQKENIIDESGMPKERFSAEFPKEGPSILRIQQVVRGDSAAYFCASSPGGSDTQYFGPGTRLTVL.

DNA for the CDR3: TGTGCTAGTGGTTTGGCGCAGGGGGGAGATGGGGAGCTGTTTTTT. Amino acids: CASGLAQGGDGELFF. The chain couples TRBV12-5 to TRBJ2-2; weak D call: TRBD1 (7 bases). The CDR3 runs to 15 residues. V was pared by 1 base and J by 8 bases, with 14 bases between. Germline V gives CDR1 LGHNT, CDR2 FRNRAP.

The chain uses TRBV3-1 and TRBJ2-3; no clear D. Germline V gene sequence: CDR1 LGHDT, CDR2 YNNKEL (reference sequence). V lost 0 bases and J 1 base, leaving 5 bases between the germline ends. The CDR3 totals 14 residues. The CDR3 protein is CASSQDYGTDTQYF. The DNA of the CDR3 is TGTGCCAGCAGCCAAGATTACGGCACAGATACGCAGTATTTT.

This rearrangement joins TRBV4-2 to TRBJ2-7, with D possibly TRBD2 on 5 matching bases. The CDR3 length is 14 residues. Trimming removed 0 bases from V and 6 bases from J, with 12 bases in between. Germline V lookup: CDR1 LGHNA, CDR2 YNFKEQ. The CDR3 is CASSQDELAGEQYF. In DNA, the CDR3 is TGTGCCAGCAGCCAAGATGAATTGGCGGGCGAGCAGTACTTC.

The chain is built from TRBV6-4 and TRBJ2-2; D remains ambiguous. The CDR3 covers 17 residues. The V end was cut by 0 bases, the J end by 4 bases, with 15 bases between. Germline CDR1 reads MRHNA; CDR2 reads SNTAGT. CDR3 protein: CASSDSISLESTGELFF. Here the CDR3 DNA reads TGTGCCAGCAGTGACTCGATCTCATTAGAATCCACCGGGGAGCTGTTTTTT.

The chain joins TRBV20-1 to TRBJ2-7; a weak D match, TRBD1 (6 bases). Trimming stripped 1 base from V and 0 bases from J, with 10 bases between. This CDR3 spans 14 amino acids. Looked up from germline, CDR1 is DFQATT and CDR2 is SNEGSKA (reference sequence). This chain's CDR3 is CSARGWDNSYEQYF. For the CDR3, the DNA is TGCAGTGCTAGAGGGTGGGACAACTCCTACGAGCAGTACTTC.

This clonotype was detected a few times. V is TRBV10-3 and J is TRBJ2-1; the match to TRBD2 covers 8 bases. This CDR3 comprises 14 residues. The germline CDR1 and CDR2 sequences are ENHRY and SYGVKD. The trim removed 3 bases at V and 8 bases at J, leaving 6 bases unmatched. This CDR3 is CAISDPDSGDEQFF. CDR3 in DNA: TGTGCCATCAGTGACCCGGATAGCGGGGATGAGCAGTTCTTC.

The chain combines TRBV29-1 with TRBJ2-4; 9 bases fit TRBD1. The CDR3 sequence is 13 residues long. Trimming cost V 7 bases and J 8 bases; bases outside gene matches: 9. The germline gives CDR1 SQVTM, CDR2 ANQGSEA. CDR3 nucleotides: TGCAGCGCCCTAGGACAGGGGATTGACATTCAGTACTTC. Residues: CSALGQGIDIQYF. Variable domain in full (rest from reference TRBV29-1 and TRBJ2-4): SAVISQKPSRDICQRGTSLTIQCQVDSQVTMMFWYRQQPGQSLTLIATANQGSEATYESGFVIDKFPISRPNLTFSTLTVSNMSPEDSSIYLCSALGQGIDIQYFGAGTRLSVL.

This clonotype appeared a few times. V gene TRBV5-1 combines with J gene TRBJ2-5; D is undetermined. The CDR3 sequence is 12 residues long. The V end was cut by 1 base, the J end by 5 bases, with 6 bases between. The germline V gene has CDR1 SGHRS and CDR2 YFSETQ. For the CDR3, the DNA is TGCGCCAGCAGCTTGTTGAGTGAGACCCAGTACTTC. As protein: CASSLLSETQYF.

The genes are TRBV20-1 and TRBJ2-5, with D uncertain. The CDR3 consists of 16 residues. The germline V gene has CDR1 DFQATT and CDR2 SNEGSKA (reference sequence). V dropped 0 bases and J dropped 2 bases, with 16 bases sitting between them. For the CDR3, the DNA is TGCAGTGCTAGAGATCGAGTCGGCATGACTCAAGAGACCCAGTACTTC. It yields the protein CSARDRVGMTQETQYF.

This clonotype was counted a few times. The chain has TRBV12-3 or TRBV12-4 and TRBJ2-1, with D tentatively TRBD1 (6 bases). This CDR3 is 15 amino acids long. V was trimmed by 3 bases and J by 6 bases, leaving 15 bases between them. CDR3 residues: CASSLGRGHGNEQFF. The CDR3 bases are TGTGCCAGCAGTTTGGGCAGGGGTCATGGCAATGAGCAGTTCTTC.

In DNA, the CDR3 is TGTGCCAGCAGCCCCTCCCTAGCGGGGCCTCGAGGGCAGTTCTTC. As protein: CASSPSLAGPRGQFF. This rearrangement joins TRBV11-2 to TRBJ2-1, with 9 bases lining up with TRBD2. Trimming at V came to 5 bases and at J to 12 bases, leaving 14 bases not matched to a gene. The germline gives CDR1 SGHAT, CDR2 FQNNGV. The CDR3 totals 15 residues.